The clone carrying this T cell receptor beta chain was counted only a few times. The antigen remains unidentified. Time point noted: late sampling 161 to 241 days after vaccination in a few convalescent patients. Treatment given: approximately 10-day PBMC culture with coronavirus spike peptide pools or control peptides (ViraFEST assay). This sample is part of a study of vaccination and CD4 T cells after COVID-19. Germline values: CDR1 MNHEY, CDR2 SVGEGT. Trimming took off 2 bases at V and 4 bases at J, with 16 bases between the two ends. CDR3 length: 16 residues. Cultured CD4+ T-cell DNA underwent Oncomine TCR Beta short-read sequencing. Via MiXCR, TCRdb re-called the PCR reads, giving one row per CDR3 protein. The data hold 15,000 to 20,000 distinct CDR3 sequences, with under 55% observed a single time.

The TCR was taken from a human donor who had recovered from COVID-19. This specimen consisted of CD4+ T cells from blood, cultured in vitro, obtained about 7 months after SARS-CoV-2 vaccination. The rearrangement uses TRBV6-2 or TRBV6-3 and TRBJ2-3, with D maybe TRBD2 (6 bases). Here the CDR3 DNA reads TGTGCCAGCAGTTACAGGAGGGGCAAAGGGGCAGATACGCAGTATTTT. Translated, it gives CASSYRRGKGADTQYF.